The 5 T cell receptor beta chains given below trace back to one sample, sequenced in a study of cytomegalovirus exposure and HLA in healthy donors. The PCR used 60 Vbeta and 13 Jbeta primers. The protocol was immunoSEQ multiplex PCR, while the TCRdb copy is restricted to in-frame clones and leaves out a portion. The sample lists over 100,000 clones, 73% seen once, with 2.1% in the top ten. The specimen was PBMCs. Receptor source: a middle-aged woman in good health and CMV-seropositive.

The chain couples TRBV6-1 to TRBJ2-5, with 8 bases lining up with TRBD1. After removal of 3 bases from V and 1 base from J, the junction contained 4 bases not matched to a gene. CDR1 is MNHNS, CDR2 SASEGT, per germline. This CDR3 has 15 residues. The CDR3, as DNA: TGTGCCAGCAGTGACCTCGGGACAGGCCAAGAGACCCAGTACTTC. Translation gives CASSDLGTGQETQYF.

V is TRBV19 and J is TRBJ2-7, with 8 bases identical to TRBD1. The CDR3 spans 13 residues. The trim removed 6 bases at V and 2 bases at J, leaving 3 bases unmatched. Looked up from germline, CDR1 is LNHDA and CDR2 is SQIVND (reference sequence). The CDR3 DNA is TGTGCCAGTAGGATGACAGGGGCCTACGAGCAGTACTTC. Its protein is CASRMTGAYEQYF.

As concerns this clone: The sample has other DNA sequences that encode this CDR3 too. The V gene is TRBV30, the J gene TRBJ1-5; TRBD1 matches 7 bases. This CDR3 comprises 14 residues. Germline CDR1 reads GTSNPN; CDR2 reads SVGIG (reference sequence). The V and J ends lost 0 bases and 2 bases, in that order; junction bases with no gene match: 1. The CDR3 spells CAWSVGTGNQPQHF. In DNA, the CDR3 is TGTGCCTGGAGTGTCGGGACAGGCAATCAGCCCCAGCATTTT.

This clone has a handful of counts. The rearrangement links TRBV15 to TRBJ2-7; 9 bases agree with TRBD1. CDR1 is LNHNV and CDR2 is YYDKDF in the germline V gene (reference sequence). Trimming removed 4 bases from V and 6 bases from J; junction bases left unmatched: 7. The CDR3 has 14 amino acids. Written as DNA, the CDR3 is TGTGCCACCAGCAAAGGACAGGGGTTCCCCGAGCAGTACTTC. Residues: CATSKGQGFPEQYF.

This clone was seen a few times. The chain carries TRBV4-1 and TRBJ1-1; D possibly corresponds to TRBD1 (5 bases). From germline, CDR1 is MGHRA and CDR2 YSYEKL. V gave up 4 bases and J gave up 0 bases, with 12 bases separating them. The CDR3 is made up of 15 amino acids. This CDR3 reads CASSRREYMNTEAFF. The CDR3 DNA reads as TGCGCCAGCAGCCGCAGGGAATACATGAACACTGAAGCTTTCTTT.